This TCR beta chain was sequenced in a study of T cell responses to AZD1222 COVID-19 vaccine. Details on this clone: The antigen remains undetermined.

Clones were sequenced by immunoSEQ multiplex PCR, and TCRdb holds only the in-frame ones, with some missing. Altogether under 170,000 clones are present, roughly 90% being singletons, with the ten largest covering roughly 3.4%. The study's findings and limits: Repertoires were collected only later (after the peak T cell response had occurred). The CD4 TCRs associated with vaccination extended across spike and predominated at 160-218 and 743-854. In the spike-specific TCR repertoire, nearly half reportedly target unmutated variant regions.

J was trimmed by 4 bases and V by 6 bases; bases with no gene match: 11. Germline V gene sequence: CDR1 LNHDA, CDR2 SQIVND (reference sequence). There are 15 residues in the CDR3. The TCR comes from an adult who received the AZD1222 COVID-19 vaccine. The sample was peripheral blood, taken 28 days after the second AZD1222 dose. V is TRBV19 and J is TRBJ1-1; 7 bases line up with TRBD1. The CDR3 here is CASSRGDEGLTEAFF. DNA for the CDR3: TGTGCCAGTAGCAGGGGGGACGAGGGTCTCACTGAAGCTTTCTTT.